This TCR delta chain stems from a study of gamma-delta T cells after stem cell transplantation. The length of the CDR3 is 20 residues. Losses at the gene ends were 4 bases for V and 1 base for J; bases not matched to a gene: 9. From germline, CDR1 is GEAIGNYY and CDR2 EKD. By frequency in the sample, this clone is large. Other DNA sequences of this sample code for an identical CDR3. TCRdb re-called clones from the RT-PCR reads using CATT. The sample holds approximately 3,000 delta-chain clones; around a third are singletons and the top ten take approximately 23%. Sample: gamma-delta T cells. This sequence originates from a human donor. It is not recorded whose cells these are; they may come from a transplant donor. J is TRDJ3 and V is TRDV2, with 13 bases aligning to TRDD3. CDR3 residues: CACDLSTGGYASWDTRQMFF. CDR3 DNA: TGTGCCTGTGATCTGAGTACTGGGGGATACGCGTCCTGGGACACCCGACAGATGTTTTTC.